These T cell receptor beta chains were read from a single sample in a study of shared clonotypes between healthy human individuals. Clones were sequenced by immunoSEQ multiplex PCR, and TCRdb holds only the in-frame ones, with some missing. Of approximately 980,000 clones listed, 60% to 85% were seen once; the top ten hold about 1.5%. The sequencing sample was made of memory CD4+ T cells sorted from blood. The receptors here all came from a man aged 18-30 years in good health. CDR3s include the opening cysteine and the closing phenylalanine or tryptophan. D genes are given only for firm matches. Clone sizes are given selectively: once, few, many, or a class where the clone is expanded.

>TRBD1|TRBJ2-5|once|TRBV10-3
CAISTGVGVETQYF
TGTGCCATCAGTACAGGGGTAGGGGTAGAGACCCAGTACTTC
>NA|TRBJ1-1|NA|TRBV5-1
CASRIQENTEAFF
TGCGCCAGCAGGATACAGGAGAACACTGAAGCTTTCTTT
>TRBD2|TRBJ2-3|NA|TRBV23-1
CASSQSELAGCSDTQYF
TGCGCCAGCAGTCAATCGGAGCTAGCGGGGTGTTCAGATACGCAGTATTTT
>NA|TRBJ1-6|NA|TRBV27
CASSSGSSYNSPLHF
TGTGCCAGCAGTTCGGGGAGCTCCTATAATTCACCCCTCCACTTT
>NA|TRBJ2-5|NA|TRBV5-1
CASRKFQETQYF
TGCGCCAGCAGAAAGTTCCAAGAGACCCAGTACTTC
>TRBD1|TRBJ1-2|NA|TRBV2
CASSERDREVGYTF
TGTGCCAGCAGTGAAAGAGACAGGGAAGTTGGCTACACCTTC
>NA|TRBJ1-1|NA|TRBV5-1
CASSLTQSGNTEAFF
TGCGCCAGCAGCTTGACCCAATCAGGGAACACTGAAGCTTTCTTT
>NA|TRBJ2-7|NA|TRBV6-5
CASMELSEQYF
TGTGCCAGCATGGAGCTTTCCGAGCAGTACTTC
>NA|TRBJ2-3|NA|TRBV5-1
CASSLAVGGTDTQYF
TGCGCCAGCAGCTTGGCCGTCGGGGGCACAGATACGCAGTATTTT
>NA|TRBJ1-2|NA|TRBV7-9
CASSLGRGNNYGYTF
TGTGCCAGCAGCTTAGGTCGTGGCAATAACTATGGCTACACCTTC
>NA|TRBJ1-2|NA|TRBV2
CASRADTSYGYTF
TGTGCCAGCAGGGCAGACACCTCCTATGGCTACACCTTC
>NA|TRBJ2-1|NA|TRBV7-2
CASSFRKGEQFF
TGTGCCAGCAGCTTCAGAAAAGGGGAGCAGTTCTTC
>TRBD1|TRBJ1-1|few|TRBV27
CASSRDRLTMNTEAFF
TGTGCCAGCAGTCGGGACAGATTAACGATGAACACTGAAGCTTTCTTT
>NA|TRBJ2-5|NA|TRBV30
CAWSRGEWETQYF
TGTGCCTGGAGTAGGGGCGAGTGGGAGACCCAGTACTTC
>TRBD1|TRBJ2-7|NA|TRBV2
CASLSRSGGMYEQYF
TGTGCCAGCCTCTCCCGGTCAGGGGGTATGTACGAGCAGTACTTC
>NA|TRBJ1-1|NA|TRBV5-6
CASSGGTSEWAFF
TGTGCCAGCAGCGGAGGGACTTCCGAGTGGGCTTTCTTT
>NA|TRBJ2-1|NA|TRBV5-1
CASSLEGLVGSYNEQFF
TGCGCCAGCAGCTTGGAGGGTCTGGTTGGCTCCTACAATGAGCAGTTCTTC
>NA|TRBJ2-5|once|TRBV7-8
CASSLVGRGSLETQYF
TGTGCCAGCAGCTTAGTAGGCAGGGGTTCGTTGGAGACCCAGTACTTC
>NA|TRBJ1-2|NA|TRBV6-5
CASSYSGRGEYGYTF
TGTGCCAGCAGTTACTCGGGCAGGGGCGAATATGGCTACACCTTC
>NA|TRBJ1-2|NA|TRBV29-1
CSPGRGYGYTF
TGCAGCCCCGGTAGGGGCTATGGCTACACCTTC
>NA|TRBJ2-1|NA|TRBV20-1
CSASALNEQFF
TGCAGTGCTAGTGCTCTCAATGAGCAGTTCTTC
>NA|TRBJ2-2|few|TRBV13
CASSLPARGLDTGELFF
TGTGCCAGCAGCTTACCCGCTCGGGGGTTGGACACCGGGGAGCTGTTTTTT
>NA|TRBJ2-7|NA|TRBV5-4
CASSLRGYEQYF
TGTGCCAGCAGCTTGAGAGGTTACGAGCAGTACTTC
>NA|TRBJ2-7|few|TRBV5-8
CASSGRTHTLSYEQYF
TGTGCCAGCAGCGGCCGGACTCATACCCTCTCCTACGAGCAGTACTTC
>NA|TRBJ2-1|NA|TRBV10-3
CAIRASAVDYNEQFF
TGTGCCATCAGGGCTAGCGCGGTCGACTACAATGAGCAGTTCTTC
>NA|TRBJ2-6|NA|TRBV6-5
CASREDSGANVLTF
TGTGCCAGCAGGGAGGACTCTGGGGCCAACGTCCTGACTTTC
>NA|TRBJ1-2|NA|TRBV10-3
CAISESGPISGYTF
TGTGCCATCAGTGAGTCGGGACCTATATCTGGCTACACCTTC
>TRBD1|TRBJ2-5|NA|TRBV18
CASSPPPAGGRETQYF
TGTGCCAGCTCACCACCCCCGGCAGGGGGCAGGGAGACCCAGTACTTC
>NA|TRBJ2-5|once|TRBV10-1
CASSEAGRAQRETQYF
TGCGCCAGCAGTGAGGCCGGGCGGGCCCAAAGGGAGACCCAGTACTTC
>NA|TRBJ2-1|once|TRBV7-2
CASGQQKSNNEQFF
TGTGCCAGCGGCCAGCAGAAGAGTAACAATGAGCAGTTCTTC
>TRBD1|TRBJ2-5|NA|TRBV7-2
CASSPRPSGTGGRETQYF
TGTGCCAGCAGCCCTAGACCCTCCGGGACAGGGGGGCGAGAGACCCAGTACTTC
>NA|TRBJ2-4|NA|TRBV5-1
CASSKEGGVTKNIQYF
TGCGCCAGCAGCAAGGAGGGGGGCGTGACCAAAAACATTCAGTACTTC
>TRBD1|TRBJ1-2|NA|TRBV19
CASRQGAGYTF
TGTGCCAGTAGACAGGGGGCTGGCTACACCTTC
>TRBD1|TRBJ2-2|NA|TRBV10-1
CASSHTGGSNTGELFF
TGCGCCAGCAGTCATACAGGGGGATCGAACACCGGGGAGCTGTTTTTT
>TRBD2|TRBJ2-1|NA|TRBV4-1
CASSQGRTGGITYNEQFF
TGCGCCAGCAGCCAGGGTCGGACGGGGGGGATTACCTACAATGAGCAGTTCTTC
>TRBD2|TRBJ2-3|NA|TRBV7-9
CASSPGLAGATDTQYF
TGTGCCAGCAGTCCGGGACTAGCGGGAGCGACAGATACGCAGTATTTT
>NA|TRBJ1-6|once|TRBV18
CASSPGNSPLHF
TGTGCCAGCTCCCCGGGTAATTCACCCCTCCACTTT
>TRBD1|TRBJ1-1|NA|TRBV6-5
CASSQITGANTEAFF
TGTGCCAGCAGCCAAATAACAGGGGCGAACACTGAAGCTTTCTTT
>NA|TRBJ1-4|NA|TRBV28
CASSLSGGNEKLFF
TGTGCCAGCAGTTTATCTGGAGGGAATGAAAAACTGTTTTTT
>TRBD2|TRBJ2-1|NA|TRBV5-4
CASSALAGGSYNEQFF
TGTGCCAGCTCCGCCCTGGCGGGAGGGTCATACAATGAGCAGTTCTTC
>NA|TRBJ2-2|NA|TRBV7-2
CASSPVSGRSTGELFF
TGTGCCAGCAGCCCGGTGAGCGGACGATCCACCGGGGAGCTGTTTTTT
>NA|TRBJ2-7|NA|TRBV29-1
CSVVEQGPYEQYF
TGCAGCGTTGTAGAACAGGGACCCTACGAGCAGTACTTC
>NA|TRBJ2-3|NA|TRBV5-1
CASLEGTSTDTQYF
TGCGCCAGCCTGGAGGGGACTAGCACAGATACGCAGTATTTT
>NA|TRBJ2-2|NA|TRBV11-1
CASSLQGGTGELFF
TGTGCCAGCAGTCTCCAGGGGGGAACCGGGGAGCTGTTTTTT
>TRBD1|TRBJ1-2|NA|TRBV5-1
CASSSDRGANYGYTF
TGCGCCAGTTCCTCTGACAGGGGAGCTAACTATGGCTACACCTTC
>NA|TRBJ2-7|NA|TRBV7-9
CASSLDWGGRWSHEQYF
TGTGCCAGCAGCTTGGACTGGGGGGGCCGATGGAGCCACGAGCAGTACTTC
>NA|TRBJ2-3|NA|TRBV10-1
CASSDSRQGTDTQYF
TGCGCCAGCAGTGATTCTCGACAGGGCACAGATACGCAGTATTTT
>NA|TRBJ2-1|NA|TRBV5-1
CASSLVPGLSYNEQFF
TGCGCCAGCAGCTTGGTGCCAGGGCTATCCTACAATGAGCAGTTCTTC